A selection of T cell receptor beta chains follows, all from one sample in a study of cytomegalovirus exposure and HLA in healthy donors. The protocol was immunoSEQ multiplex PCR, while the TCRdb copy is restricted to in-frame clones and leaves out a portion. The sample includes 80,000 to 100,000 clones, approximately 72% of them seen just once. The sequencing sample was made of PBMCs. The receptors here all came from a man younger than 35 in good health and CMV-seropositive. Both conserved end residues are part of each CDR3. The D gene is left open where the match is weak. Expanded clones are given a class, and other clones once, few, many or no size at all.

DNA | CDR3 | V | D | size | J
TGCGCCAGCAGCTCCCCCGGACCTTTAGGACTAGAGACCCAGTACTTC | CASSSPGPLGLETQYF | TRBV5-1 | NA | NA | TRBJ2-5
TGTGCCAGCAGTTTCGGTCTAGCGGGGTACAATGAGCAGTTCTTC | CASSFGLAGYNEQFF | TRBV28 | TRBD2 | NA | TRBJ2-1
TGCGCCAGCAGCTTGGCAATCTCCTACGAGCAGTACTTC | CASSLAISYEQYF | TRBV5-1 | NA | NA | TRBJ2-7
TGTGCCAGCAGTCTCAGGGTTAGCTATGGCTACACCTTC | CASSLRVSYGYTF | TRBV6-5 | NA | NA | TRBJ1-2
TGTGCCAGCACCCAGACAGGGGGTCGTCAGCCCCAGCATTTT | CASTQTGGRQPQHF | TRBV27 | TRBD1 | NA | TRBJ1-5
TGCGCCAGCAGCTTACGGGACAGCCTTAATTCACCCCTCCACTTT | CASSLRDSLNSPLHF | TRBV5-1 | TRBD1 | few | TRBJ1-6
TGTGCCAGCTCACCACGAGACAGGACCTCTGGAAACACCATATATTTT | CASSPRDRTSGNTIYF | TRBV18 | NA | NA | TRBJ1-3
TGTGCCAGCAGCAAAAAGAGGACAGGGGGAAGTCAGCCCCAGCATTTT | CASSKKRTGGSQPQHF | TRBV21-1 | NA | NA | TRBJ1-5
TGTGCCAGCAGCGGGGGGGCGGCCGGGGAGCTGTTTTTT | CASSGGAAGELFF | TRBV6-5 | TRBD2 | few | TRBJ2-2
TGTGCCAGCAGTTCCGGACAGCTACAGGAGCAGTACTTC | CASSSGQLQEQYF | TRBV9 | NA | NA | TRBJ2-7
TGTGCCAGCAGTGAATCAGGGACTGGAAACACCATATATTTT | CASSESGTGNTIYF | TRBV2 | NA | NA | TRBJ1-3
TGTGCCAGCAGGAAAGTTCTGCGGAGGGACCAGCCCCAGCATTTT | CASRKVLRRDQPQHF | TRBV7-7 | NA | few | TRBJ1-5
TGCGCCAGCAGTCAGGTCTATGAACCGGGACAGGGGAACACCGGGGAGCTGTTTTTT | CASSQVYEPGQGNTGELFF | TRBV23-1 | TRBD1 | NA | TRBJ2-2
TGTGCCAGCAGCCGAACACTTCTAGGAACAGATACGCAGTATTTT | CASSRTLLGTDTQYF | TRBV9 | NA | NA | TRBJ2-3
TGTGCCAGCAGCCAGGGGGGGGGTGGTACTGAAGCTTTCTTT | CASSQGGGGTEAFF | TRBV4-2 | NA | NA | TRBJ1-1
TGTGCCAGCAGCCACTGGGACAGACCTAACTATGGCTACACCTTC | CASSHWDRPNYGYTF | TRBV5-6 | TRBD1 | NA | TRBJ1-2
TGTGCCAGCTCACCACCGGGCTGGGCCGGGAGGCCCTACGAGCAGTACTTC | CASSPPGWAGRPYEQYF | TRBV18 | TRBD2 | NA | TRBJ2-7
TGTGCCAGCAGTTTTGACAGGGAGGAGACCCAGTACTTC | CASSFDREETQYF | TRBV27 | TRBD1 | NA | TRBJ2-5
TGTGCCAGCAGCCCCAGGTCGGGGTTTCAGCCCCAGCATTTT | CASSPRSGFQPQHF | TRBV27 | NA | NA | TRBJ1-5
TGCGCCAGCAGCCCGTGGACAGGGAGGGAGAAAAACATTCAGTACTTC | CASSPWTGREKNIQYF | TRBV5-1 | NA | NA | TRBJ2-4
TGCGCCAGCAGCCCGATCCAGGGTAACAATGAGCAGTTCTTC | CASSPIQGNNEQFF | TRBV4-1 | NA | NA | TRBJ2-1
TGCAGCGTTGATTTGGGGCTGAGCTATGGCTACACCTTC | CSVDLGLSYGYTF | TRBV29-1 | NA | NA | TRBJ1-2
TGTGCCTGGACTCCCTTTAGCGGGGGGGCAGATACGCAGTATTTT | CAWTPFSGGADTQYF | TRBV30 | TRBD2 | NA | TRBJ2-3
TGCGCCAGCAGCATCGAGGGACAATTCGAGCAGTACTTC | CASSIEGQFEQYF | TRBV5-1 | NA | NA | TRBJ2-7
TGCGCCAGCAGCTTGGCGAGGGCCCGCAGCTCCTACGAGCAGTACTTC | CASSLARARSSYEQYF | TRBV5-1 | NA | NA | TRBJ2-7
TGTGCCAGCAGTCGGGACAGGGCTGGCGGTGAGCAGTTCTTC | CASSRDRAGGEQFF | TRBV27 | TRBD1 | NA | TRBJ2-1
TGTGCCAGCAGCTTGGCCGTGTGGAACACTGAAGCTTTCTTT | CASSLAVWNTEAFF | TRBV5-8 | NA | NA | TRBJ1-1
TGTGCCAGCAGCTTAGTGGGGGGGTCCTACGAGCAGTACTTC | CASSLVGGSYEQYF | TRBV7-9 | TRBD2 | NA | TRBJ2-7
TGTGCCATCAAGGGACAGGGGTCTGGAAACACCATATATTTT | CAIKGQGSGNTIYF | TRBV10-3 | TRBD1 | NA | TRBJ1-3
TGCGCCAGCAGCTCCCGGGACAGCACGAACACCGGGGAGCTGTTTTTT | CASSSRDSTNTGELFF | TRBV5-1 | TRBD1 | NA | TRBJ2-2
TGTGCCAGCAGCTTAGCAAAGGGGTCCTACAATGAGCAGTTCTTC | CASSLAKGSYNEQFF | TRBV7-2 | NA | NA | TRBJ2-1
TGTGCCAGCAGCTTGGGACAGGGAGGAAAGGGTTCACCCCTCCACTTT | CASSLGQGGKGSPLHF | TRBV13 | TRBD1 | NA | TRBJ1-6
TGTGCCAGTAGTTCCTCGGGGGGGAACACTGAAGCTTTCTTT | CASSSSGGNTEAFF | TRBV19 | NA | NA | TRBJ1-1
TGCAGCGTCAGGACAGGGATCTACGAGCAGTACTTC | CSVRTGIYEQYF | TRBV29-1 | TRBD1 | NA | TRBJ2-7
TGTGCCAGCATCCCCCCCGGTGGCGGGGAGCTGTTTTTT | CASIPPGGGELFF | TRBV28 | NA | NA | TRBJ2-2
TGTGCCAGCAGTCCTAGCATAACCTACGAGCAGTACTTC | CASSPSITYEQYF | TRBV27 | NA | NA | TRBJ2-7
TGTGCCAGCAGTTTTCAGGGGAACCCTGGAAACACCATATATTTT | CASSFQGNPGNTIYF | TRBV27 | NA | NA | TRBJ1-3
TGTGCCAGCTCACCCGAACCGGGACAGGGGTATAGCAATCAGCCCCAGCATTTT | CASSPEPGQGYSNQPQHF | TRBV18 | TRBD1 | NA | TRBJ1-5
TGCAGCGTTGTAACTGGTGGTAGCAATCAGCCCCAGCATTTT | CSVVTGGSNQPQHF | TRBV29-1 | NA | NA | TRBJ1-5
TGCAGCGTTGATAGGACAGCCATAGCTGGGACCCAGTACTTC | CSVDRTAIAGTQYF | TRBV29-1 | NA | few | TRBJ2-5
TGTGCCAGCAGTTACTCCCCCGGCGGGGGCACAGATACGCAGTATTTT | CASSYSPGGGTDTQYF | TRBV6-5 | NA | NA | TRBJ2-3
TGTGCCAGCAGCCTACAGGGGATCAATCAGCCCCAGCATTTT | CASSLQGINQPQHF | TRBV7-9 | TRBD1 | NA | TRBJ1-5
TGTGCCAGCAGTGGAAGTACAGGCGTCCAAGAGACCCAGTACTTC | CASSGSTGVQETQYF | TRBV27 | NA | NA | TRBJ2-5
TGTGCCAGCAGAAGACTAGCCAACACCGGGGAGCTGTTTTTT | CASRRLANTGELFF | TRBV2 | TRBD2 | NA | TRBJ2-2
TGTGCCAGCAGTCTCCGACAGGGGGGATATGGCTACACCTTC | CASSLRQGGYGYTF | TRBV27 | TRBD1 | NA | TRBJ1-2
TGTGCCATCAGTGATCTCCCAGGACTAGCGGGGGGAATACAAGAGACCCAGTACTTC | CAISDLPGLAGGIQETQYF | TRBV10-3 | TRBD2 | NA | TRBJ2-5
TGTGCCAGCAGTTTAGGCAGCGGGGGGACCTACGAGCAGTACTTC | CASSLGSGGTYEQYF | TRBV27 | TRBD2 | NA | TRBJ2-7
TGTGCCAGCAGCTTGGAACAGCATTATGGCTACACCTTC | CASSLEQHYGYTF | TRBV5-5 | NA | NA | TRBJ1-2
TGTGCCAGCAGTTTATTAGGACAGAACTATGGCTACACCTTC | CASSLLGQNYGYTF | TRBV27 | NA | few | TRBJ1-2
TGTGCCAGCAACCCCGGACTAGCCCCAGATACGCAGTATTTT | CASNPGLAPDTQYF | TRBV9 | TRBD2 | NA | TRBJ2-3
TGTGCCAGCACCAGACAGGGGTTTTTATCCACTGAAGCTTTCTTT | CASTRQGFLSTEAFF | TRBV6-1 | TRBD1 | NA | TRBJ1-1
TGTGCCAGCAGTTACTCGCCGGGACTTCCAACCGGGGAGCTGTTTTTT | CASSYSPGLPTGELFF | TRBV6-5 | NA | NA | TRBJ2-2
TGTGCCAGCACGTTACCTAGCGGGGGGCCCTGGGAGTACTTC | CASTLPSGGPWEYF | TRBV2 | TRBD2 | NA | TRBJ2-5
TGTGCCAGTAGTACCATGACAGGGGGCGGTCAGCCCCAGCATTTT | CASSTMTGGGQPQHF | TRBV19 | TRBD1 | NA | TRBJ1-5
TGTGCCAGCAGCTCTGGACTATCACCAAGCACAGATACGCAGTATTTT | CASSSGLSPSTDTQYF | TRBV7-2 | NA | NA | TRBJ2-3
TGCGCCAGCAGCTTGGTCGGGGACAGCTACTCACCCCTCCACTTT | CASSLVGDSYSPLHF | TRBV5-1 | TRBD1 | NA | TRBJ1-6
TGTGCCAGTAGTATAAGAGCGGGGTCTTCGTACCAAGAGACCCAGTACTTC | CASSIRAGSSYQETQYF | TRBV19 | TRBD2 | NA | TRBJ2-5
TGTGCTAGTGGCTCCCCGTGGGAGGGAGAGACCCAGTACTTC | CASGSPWEGETQYF | TRBV12-5 | TRBD2 | NA | TRBJ2-5
TGTGCCAGCACTTATAGGGCGGGGGAGGTTTCCGGGGAGCTGTTTTTT | CASTYRAGEVSGELFF | TRBV7-6 | TRBD2 | NA | TRBJ2-2
TGTGCCAGCAGCTTCAGGGTTTCTAATTCACCCCTCCACTTT | CASSFRVSNSPLHF | TRBV5-5 | NA | NA | TRBJ1-6